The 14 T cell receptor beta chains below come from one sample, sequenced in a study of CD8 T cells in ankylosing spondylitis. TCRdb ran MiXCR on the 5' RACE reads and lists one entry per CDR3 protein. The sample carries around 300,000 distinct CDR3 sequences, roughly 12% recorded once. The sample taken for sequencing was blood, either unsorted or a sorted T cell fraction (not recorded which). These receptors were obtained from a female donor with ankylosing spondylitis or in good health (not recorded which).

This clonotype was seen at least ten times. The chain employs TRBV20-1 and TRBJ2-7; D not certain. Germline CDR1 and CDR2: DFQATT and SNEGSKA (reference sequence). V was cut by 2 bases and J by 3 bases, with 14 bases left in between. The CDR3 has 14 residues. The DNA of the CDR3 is TGCAGTGCTAGACCTTCGGACCCTATCTACGAGCAGTACTTC. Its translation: CSARPSDPIYEQYF.

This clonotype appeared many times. CDR3 nucleotides: TGCGCCAGCAGCCAAGAGCCCAGCACAGATACGCAGTATTTT. It translates to CASSQEPSTDTQYF. The genes are TRBV4-3 and TRBJ2-3; D gene uncertain. The CDR3 has 14 residues. Germline V gene sequence: CDR1 LGHNA, CDR2 YSLEER. V was pared by 0 bases and J by 0 bases, with 4 bases between.

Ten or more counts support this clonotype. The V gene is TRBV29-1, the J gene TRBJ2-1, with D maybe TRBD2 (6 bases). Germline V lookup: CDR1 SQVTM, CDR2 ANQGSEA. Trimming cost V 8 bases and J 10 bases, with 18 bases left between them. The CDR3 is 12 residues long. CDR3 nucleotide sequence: TGCAGCCTCGCGGGTGCGGGAAGGGAGCAGTTCTTC. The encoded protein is CSLAGAGREQFF.

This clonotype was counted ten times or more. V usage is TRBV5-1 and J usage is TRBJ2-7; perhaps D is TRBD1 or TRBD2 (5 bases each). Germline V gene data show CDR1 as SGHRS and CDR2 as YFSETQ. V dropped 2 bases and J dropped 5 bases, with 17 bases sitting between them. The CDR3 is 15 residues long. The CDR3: CASSLDRGPWNEQYF. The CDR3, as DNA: TGCGCCAGCAGCTTAGATCGGGGCCCTTGGAACGAGCAGTACTTC.

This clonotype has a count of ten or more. Here the CDR3 reads CASTNGNNEQFF. CDR3 DNA: TGTGCCAGCACGAACGGGAACAATGAGCAGTTCTTC. J is TRBJ2-1 and V is TRBV6-2 or TRBV6-3, with D maybe TRBD2 (5 bases). The CDR3 extends over 12 amino acids. From germline, CDR1 is MNHEY and CDR2 SVGEGT. The germline V and J ends were trimmed by 7 bases and 5 bases, with 9 bases remaining between them.

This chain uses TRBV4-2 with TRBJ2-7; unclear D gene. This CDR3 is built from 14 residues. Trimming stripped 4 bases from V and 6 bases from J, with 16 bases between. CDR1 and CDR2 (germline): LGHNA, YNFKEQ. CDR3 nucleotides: TGTGCCAGCAGCCTGGGCCTCCTCTGCTGCGAGCAGTACTTC. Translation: CASSLGLLCCEQYF.

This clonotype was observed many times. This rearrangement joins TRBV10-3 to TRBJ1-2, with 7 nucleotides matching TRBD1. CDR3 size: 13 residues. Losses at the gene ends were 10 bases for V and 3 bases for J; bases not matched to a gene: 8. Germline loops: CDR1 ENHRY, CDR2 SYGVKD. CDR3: CATNGGGDYGYTF. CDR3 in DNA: TGTGCCACGAATGGAGGGGGCGACTATGGCTACACCTTC.

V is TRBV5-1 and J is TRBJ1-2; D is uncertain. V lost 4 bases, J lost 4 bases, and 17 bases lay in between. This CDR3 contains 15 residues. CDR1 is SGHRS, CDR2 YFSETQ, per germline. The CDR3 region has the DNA TGCGCCAGCAGCCCTTCCACCGGGCGCAGCTATGGCTACACCTTC. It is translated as CASSPSTGRSYGYTF.

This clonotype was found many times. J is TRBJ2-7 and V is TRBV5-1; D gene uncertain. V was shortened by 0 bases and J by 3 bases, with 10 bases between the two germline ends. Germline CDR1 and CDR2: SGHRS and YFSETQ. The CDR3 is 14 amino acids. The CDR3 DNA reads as TGCGCCAGCAGCTTGGCAAACCAATACTACGAGCAGTACTTC. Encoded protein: CASSLANQYYEQYF.

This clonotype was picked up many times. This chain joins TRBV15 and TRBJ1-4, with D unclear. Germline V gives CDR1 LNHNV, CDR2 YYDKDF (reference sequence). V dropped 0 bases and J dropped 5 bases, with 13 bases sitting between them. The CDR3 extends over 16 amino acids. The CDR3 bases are TGTGCCACCAGCAGAGAAGCTGTGGGAAACAATGAAAAACTGTTTTTT. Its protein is CATSREAVGNNEKLFF. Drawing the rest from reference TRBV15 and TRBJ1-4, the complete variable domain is DAMVIQNPRYQVTQFGKPVTLSCSQTLNHNVMYWYQQKSSQAPKLLFHYYDKDFNNEADTPDNFQSRRPNTSFCFLDIRSPGLGDTAMYLCATSREAVGNNEKLFFGSGTQLSVL.

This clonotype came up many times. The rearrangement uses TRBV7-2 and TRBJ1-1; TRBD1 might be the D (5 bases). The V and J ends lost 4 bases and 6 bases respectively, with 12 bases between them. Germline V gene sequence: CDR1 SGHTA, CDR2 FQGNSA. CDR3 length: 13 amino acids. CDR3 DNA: TGTGCCAGCAGCTACCCCGGGGGAGCTGAAGCTTTCTTT. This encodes CASSYPGGAEAFF.

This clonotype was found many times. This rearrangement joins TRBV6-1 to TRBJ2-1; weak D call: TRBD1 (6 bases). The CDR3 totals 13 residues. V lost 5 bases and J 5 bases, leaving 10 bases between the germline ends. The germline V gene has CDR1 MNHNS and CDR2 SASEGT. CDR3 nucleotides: TGTGCCAGCAGTCGCGACAGGCACAATGAGCAGTTCTTC. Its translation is CASSRDRHNEQFF.

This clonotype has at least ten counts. CDR3 DNA: TGTGCCAGCAGTTCTCTCAGGGGGGACGGTGAAGCTTTCTTT. Residues: CASSSLRGDGEAFF. The chain is built from TRBV12-3 or TRBV12-4 and TRBJ1-1, with 7 positions matching TRBD1. The CDR3 covers 14 residues. V lost 4 bases and J lost 7; bases outside the gene matches: 9.

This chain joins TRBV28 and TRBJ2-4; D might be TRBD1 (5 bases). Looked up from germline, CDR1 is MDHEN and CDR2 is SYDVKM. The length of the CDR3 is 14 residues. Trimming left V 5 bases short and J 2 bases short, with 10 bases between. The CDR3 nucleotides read TGTGCCAGCAGTGGGGCGGTCCCCAAAAACATTCAGTACTTC. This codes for CASSGAVPKNIQYF.